One TCR beta chain is described in this entry. The antigen remains undetermined. The entry originates in a study of cytomegalovirus exposure and HLA in healthy donors. Germline values: CDR1 GTSNPN, CDR2 SVGIG (reference sequence). CDR3 length equals 19 residues. V was trimmed by 4 bases and J by 1 base, leaving 26 bases between them. Study-level findings and limits: Immune exposure information comprised only CMV serostatus. Most CMV-associated TCR beta chains appeared HLA-restricted in a later analysis.

With 60 Vbeta and 13 Jbeta primers, the PCR was carried out. Repertoires were generated with immunoSEQ multiplex PCR, while TCRdb's copy carries only in-frame clones and drops some. The sample includes over 100,000 clones, roughly four fifths of them seen just once. The source material was PBMCs. This chain links TRBV30 with TRBJ1-5; D is possibly TRBD1 (5 bases). The sequence came from a male donor in good health and CMV-seronegative. This CDR3 reads CAWTKGSGGRKESNQPQHF. Written as DNA, the CDR3 is TGTGCCTGGACCAAGGGCTCGGGGGGTAGGAAGGAAAGCAATCAGCCCCAGCATTTT.